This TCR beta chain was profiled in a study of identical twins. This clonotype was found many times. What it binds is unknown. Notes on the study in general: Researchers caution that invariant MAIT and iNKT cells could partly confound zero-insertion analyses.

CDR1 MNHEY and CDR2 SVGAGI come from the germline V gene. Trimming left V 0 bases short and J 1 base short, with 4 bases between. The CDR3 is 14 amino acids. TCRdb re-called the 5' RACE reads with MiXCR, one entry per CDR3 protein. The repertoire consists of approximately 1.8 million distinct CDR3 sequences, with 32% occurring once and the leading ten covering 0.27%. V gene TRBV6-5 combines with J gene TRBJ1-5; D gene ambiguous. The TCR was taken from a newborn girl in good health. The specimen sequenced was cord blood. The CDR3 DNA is TGTGCCAGCAGTTACTCACGGAGCAATCAGCCCCAGCATTTT. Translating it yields CASSYSRSNQPQHF.